This TCR beta chain was recorded in a study of PD-L1 blockade in urothelial cancer. Study-level information: Atezolizumab 1,200 mg was given intravenously every 3 weeks, starting 2014. Patients previously received 0 to 3 chemotherapy regimens. Researchers looked at the blood 3 weeks (second dose) and 6 weeks after treatment began. The median T cell count in blood samples was over 140,000.

The germline gives CDR1 GTSNPN, CDR2 SVGIG (reference sequence). Unmatched junction bases numbered 4, after V lost 0 bases and J lost 1 base. The CDR3 runs to 15 residues. Here immunoSEQ multiplex PCR was the method, and the copy in TCRdb shows in-frame clones only, minus some. The data show around 40,000 clones, 80% to 90% seen once. The sample here was PBMCs, taken around atezolizumab (anti-PD-L1) treatment. The clonotype originates from a man in his sixties with urothelial cancer. The genes are TRBV30 and TRBJ2-3, with TRBD2 identical over 7 bases. Here the CDR3 reads CAWSVGGDGTDTQYF. CDR3 coding DNA: TGTGCCTGGAGTGTGGGGGGGGATGGCACAGATACGCAGTATTTT.